This T cell receptor beta chain was recovered during a study of T cells in localized non-small cell lung cancer (dated by TCRdb to the early 2020s). With regard to the full study: Comparing tumors with uninvolved tumor-adjacent lungs, the study looked at the T cell repertoires of around 250 patients with early-stage NSCLC. The cohort was made up of approximately 250 treatment-naive NSCLC patients whose localized lung tumors had been resected. The mean age of the NSCLC patients was around 65 years, with 130 or so men and over 100 women. What the work shows at the level of the full study, not this receptor alone: Higher T cell density in blood was associated with longer overall survival, whereas higher clonality in adjacent lung was associated with shorter survival. Uninvolved tumor-adjacent lung showed the highest T cell clonality, higher than tumor, which suggests more focused antigenic responses in the uninvolved tumor-adjacent lung. Because multi-region sequencing of the tumors was not done, intratumor heterogeneity could not be ruled out. Of the top 100 tumor clones, a median of 57 were detected in paired uninvolved adjacent lung; 28 were also among that lung's top 100. Because the study design was exploratory, TCR variables were selected using unadjusted p-values without false-discovery rate correction.

The immunoSEQ Assay was used to sequence TCR beta CDR3 regions from DNA. Regarding the original processing steps: To compute T cell density, TCR beta template counts were normalized to usable DNA, which was estimated by amplifying housekeeping genes. Richness was estimated using the preseqR package, with extrapolation to 400,000 templates for PBMC samples and to 120,000 templates for tissue samples. Clonality was calculated as one minus Pielou's evenness. Tissue-enriched TCRs were identified through differential abundance testing performed on productive amino-acid clonotypes, with a minimum total count of 5 and an alpha of 0.1. Repertoire overlap between compartments was quantified with the Jaccard Index and Morisita Overlap Index. GLIPH clustered TCR beta CDR3s with public tetramer-defined viral CDR3s; viral motifs required at least three viral sequences plus V-gene enrichment. The source is immuneACCESS, and TCRdb retained only in-frame sequences with V and J called. Part of the clones is not carried over; for the studies checked, unresolved V genes explain less than half of this, and the remainder is unexplained. V, J and clone size derive from that table, while D and trimming were established from the DNA sequence. The sample table lists more than 15,000 clones, approximately 90% of them with a count of one. The top ten clones comprise about a quarter of the sample.

Germline trimming: 6 bases from V, 1 base from J; junction bases outside gene matches: 15. According to the germline V gene, CDR1 reads MNHGY and CDR2 reads SVAAGI. From the cysteine through the phenylalanine, the CDR3 covers 19 amino acids. The kept DNA is CDR3 alone, 57 bases in frame from the first base. At diagnosis, tumor, uninvolved tumor-adjacent lung and peripheral blood were collected and then preserved as a mix of FFPE and fresh-frozen material. For TCR repertoire profiling, the blood samples were analyzed as peripheral blood mononuclear cells. Of note for this clone: Its antigen remains unidentified. Per-base qualities were not stored, and no clone one base away is much larger.

Material: peripheral blood, obtained before any cancer treatment. The TCR originated in an older female donor with stage III squamous cell lung carcinoma. The V and J segments used are TRBV6-9 and TRBJ2-4, with 10 middle bases fitting TRBD1. The DNA is as follows: TGTGCCAGCAGGCGTTCCCGGGACAGGGGAAAGAGGGCCAAAAACATTCAGTACTTC. It translates to CASRRSRDRGKRAKNIQYF.